These T cell receptor beta chains were read from a single sample in a study of memory CD4+ T cells and cytomegalovirus serostatus. Sequencing was performed with immunoSEQ multiplex PCR; in TCRdb, only in-frame clones are kept and a portion is missing. This sample has around 63,000 clones, with about 78% found just once. Sample: memory CD4+ T cells from blood. The receptors were sampled from an adult in good health and CMV-seronegative. Some clones in this sample may be carry-over from other donors' samples. Each CDR3 is given with its conserved first and last residue. The D gene is left open where the match is weak. Clone size appears in some rows only: once, few, many, or a class for an expanded clone.

d_gene,v_gene,abundance,j_gene,CDR3aa,CDR3nt
-,TRBV29-1,once,TRBJ1-1,CSVEWGGLNTEAFF,TGCAGCGTTGAATGGGGGGGGCTGAACACTGAAGCTTTCTTT
TRBD2,TRBV5-5,-,TRBJ2-7,CASSFGGGLKIHEQYF,TGTGCCAGCAGCTTTGGGGGAGGGCTTAAGATCCACGAGCAGTACTTC
-,TRBV28,-,TRBJ2-4,CASSSHPALAKNIQYF,TGTGCCAGCAGTTCGCACCCCGCCCTAGCCAAAAACATTCAGTACTTC
TRBD1,TRBV6-1,-,TRBJ2-3,CASSVRTGRNYNTDTQYF,TGTGCCAGCAGTGTACGGACAGGGAGAAACTACAATACAGATACGCAGTATTTT
-,TRBV4-1,-,TRBJ2-2,CASSHAIRSRNPTGELFF,TGCGCCAGCAGCCACGCCATCAGGTCCCGTAACCCTACCGGGGAGCTGTTTTTT
-,TRBV5-5,-,TRBJ2-5,CASSKLGLIQETQYF,TGTGCCAGCAGCAAGCTGGGACTGATACAAGAGACCCAGTACTTC
-,TRBV7-3,-,TRBJ1-1,CASSLFSGTEAFF,TGTGCCAGCAGCTTATTTTCCGGCACTGAAGCTTTCTTT
-,TRBV18,-,TRBJ2-5,CASTSSGVRRETQYF,TGTGCCAGCACCTCCTCAGGGGTTAGGAGAGAGACCCAGTACTTC
TRBD2,TRBV30,few,TRBJ2-1,CAWSNPASGHNEQFF,TGTGCCTGGAGTAATCCGGCTAGCGGACACAATGAGCAGTTCTTC
TRBD1,TRBV5-4,-,TRBJ2-7,CASSPGQGLPYEQYF,TGTGCCAGCAGCCCCGGACAGGGACTCCCGTACGAGCAGTACTTC
-,TRBV7-9,few,TRBJ2-1,CASSLESSYNEQFF,TGTGCCAGCAGCTTAGAGAGCTCCTACAATGAGCAGTTCTTC
-,TRBV7-9,-,TRBJ2-7,CASTNLAGRTYEQYF,TGTGCCAGCACCAACTTAGCCGGCCGGACCTACGAGCAGTACTTC
-,TRBV29-1,-,TRBJ2-2,CSVSNRAGELFF,TGCAGCGTATCTAACAGGGCCGGGGAGCTGTTTTTT
-,TRBV7-2,-,TRBJ1-2,CASTPGTTNGYTF,TGTGCCAGCACCCCCGGGACAACTAATGGCTACACCTTC
TRBD1,TRBV19,-,TRBJ1-4,CASSIVISWTGSEKLFF,TGTGCCAGTAGTATAGTAATATCGTGGACAGGGAGTGAAAAACTGTTTTTT
-,TRBV16,-,TRBJ2-7,CASSPGARAGDKQYF,TGTGCCAGCAGCCCTGGGGCCAGGGCTGGAGACAAGCAGTACTTC
-,TRBV10-3,-,TRBJ1-6,CAISTRGVQGDNSPLHF,TGTGCCATCAGTACAAGGGGGGTACAGGGTGATAATTCACCCCTCCACTTT
TRBD1,TRBV29-1,once,TRBJ2-1,CSADRANEQFF,TGCAGCGCAGACAGGGCCAATGAGCAGTTCTTC
TRBD1,TRBV4-2,-,TRBJ1-4,CASSLQGAYEKLFF,TGTGCCAGCAGCCTACAGGGGGCTTATGAAAAACTGTTTTTT
-,TRBV19,-,TRBJ2-6,CASSIGRSGANVLTF,TGTGCCAGTAGTATAGGCAGGTCAGGGGCCAACGTCCTGACTTTC
-,TRBV9,-,TRBJ1-2,CASSTDRNYGYTF,TGTGCCAGCAGCACAGACAGGAACTATGGCTACACCTTC
-,TRBV6-5,-,TRBJ1-5,CASSYTTKRGQPQHF,TGTGCCAGCAGTTACACGACAAAACGCGGCCAGCCCCAGCATTTT
-,TRBV7-2,-,TRBJ2-5,CASSFNPVVQETQYF,TGTGCCAGCAGCTTCAACCCAGTGGTCCAAGAGACCCAGTACTTC
-,TRBV5-1,once,TRBJ2-1,CASSQWGLNRVMGYNEQFF,TGCGCCAGCAGCCAGTGGGGACTCAACCGAGTCATGGGTTACAATGAGCAGTTCTTC
TRBD1,TRBV18,-,TRBJ1-2,CASSPGTEGYTF,TGTGCCAGCTCACCCGGGACAGAAGGCTACACCTTC
-,TRBV9,few,TRBJ1-2,CASSVDTNYGYTF,TGTGCCAGCAGCGTAGACACTAACTATGGCTACACCTTC
-,TRBV30,-,TRBJ2-5,CAWSPTTGNKETQYF,TGTGCCTGGAGTCCTACGACAGGAAACAAAGAGACCCAGTACTTC
TRBD1,TRBV27,-,TRBJ1-2,CASSLGTGGYGYTF,TGTGCCAGCAGTTTAGGGACAGGGGGCTATGGCTACACCTTC
TRBD2,TRBV11-2,-,TRBJ2-7,CASSLGRGTRNYEQYF,TGTGCCAGCAGCTTAGGCCGGGGGACTAGAAACTACGAGCAGTACTTC
-,TRBV7-3,-,TRBJ2-6,CASSQGHPSGANVLTF,TGTGCCAGCAGCCAGGGGCACCCCTCTGGGGCCAACGTCCTGACTTTC
-,TRBV21-1,-,TRBJ1-4,CASSSHSTTAPTNEKLFF,TGTGCCAGCAGCTCGCACTCGACGACCGCCCCAACTAATGAAAAACTGTTTTTT
TRBD1,TRBV12-5,-,TRBJ1-3,CASGHSTGASGNTIYF,TGTGCTAGTGGTCACTCGACAGGGGCTTCTGGAAACACCATATATTTT
TRBD1,TRBV2,-,TRBJ1-5,CASSPGTEYQPQHF,TGTGCCAGCAGTCCCGGGACAGAGTATCAGCCCCAGCATTTT
-,TRBV7-2,-,TRBJ1-1,CASSFAGLNTEAFF,TGTGCCAGCAGCTTCGCAGGTTTGAACACTGAAGCTTTCTTT
TRBD2,TRBV7-6,few,TRBJ2-1,CASSLASGGGSNEQFF,TGTGCCAGCAGCTTAGCTTCGGGCGGGGGGAGCAATGAGCAGTTCTTC
-,TRBV30,-,TRBJ2-7,CAWSRALYSEGGISYEQYF,TGTGCCTGGAGTCGGGCCCTTTATTCGGAGGGGGGGATCTCCTACGAGCAGTACTTC
TRBD1,TRBV4-3,-,TRBJ2-7,CASSQDFGRGSEQYF,TGCGCCAGCAGCCAAGATTTCGGCAGGGGGTCCGAGCAGTACTTC
-,TRBV18,few,TRBJ1-3,CASSSRGPSPSGNTIYF,TGTGCCAGCTCATCCAGGGGACCGTCCCCCTCTGGAAACACCATATATTTT
-,TRBV4-1,-,TRBJ2-1,CASSQDWLARRSNEQFF,TGCGCCAGCAGCCAAGACTGGCTAGCGAGACGTTCGAATGAGCAGTTCTTC
-,TRBV6-5,once,TRBJ2-2,CASSYPNTGELFF,TGTGCCAGCAGCTACCCGAACACCGGGGAGCTGTTTTTT
TRBD1,TRBV2,-,TRBJ1-4,CASSEAQGASEKLFF,TGTGCCAGCAGTGAAGCACAGGGGGCGAGTGAAAAACTGTTTTTT
-,TRBV5-4,few,TRBJ1-1,CASSDDSLNTEAFF,TGTGCCAGCAGCGACGACAGCCTCAACACTGAAGCTTTCTTT
TRBD2,TRBV27,-,TRBJ2-7,CASSLRPVGLAGAYEQYF,TGTGCCAGCAGTTTAAGGCCCGTAGGACTAGCGGGAGCCTACGAGCAGTACTTC
TRBD1,TRBV7-2,-,TRBJ1-1,CASSSRQGTAFF,TGTGCCAGCAGCTCTAGACAGGGAACAGCTTTCTTT
-,TRBV2,-,TRBJ2-5,CASHSRGSETQYF,TGTGCCAGCCATTCTCGGGGTTCAGAGACCCAGTACTTC
-,TRBV28,-,TRBJ1-2,CASSFFYGLQGRDGYTF,TGTGCCAGCAGCTTCTTCTACGGGCTCCAGGGACGGGATGGCTACACCTTC
-,TRBV11-3,-,TRBJ2-3,CASSFSSGGGADTQYF,TGTGCCAGCAGCTTCAGCTCTGGCGGCGGCGCAGATACGCAGTATTTT
-,TRBV9,-,TRBJ2-3,CASSVGGVDTQYF,TGTGCCAGCAGCGTAGGAGGGGTGGATACGCAGTATTTT
-,TRBV7-8,-,TRBJ2-1,CASSLSVGEQFF,TGTGCCAGCAGCTTATCCGTGGGTGAGCAGTTCTTC
-,TRBV5-1,-,TRBJ1-5,CASSLGADQPQHF,TGCGCCAGCAGCTTGGGAGCTGATCAGCCCCAGCATTTT
TRBD1,TRBV27,few,TRBJ1-5,CASSSSGTGEVPQHF,TGTGCCAGCAGCTCATCCGGGACAGGGGAGGTGCCCCAGCATTTT